Listed below are T cell receptor beta chains from one sample, sequenced in a study of human T cells and chemical hapten exposure. MiXCR, applied by TCRdb to the RACE reads, yields one record per CDR3 protein. This repertoire shows about 140,000 distinct CDR3 sequences, roughly 10% found once; its top ten account for around 1.4%. Sequenced here: whole blood, sampled in connection with sensitization to the hapten diphenylcyclopropenone (DPC). The receptors stem from a woman aged 45-59 years with alopecia areata. Some clones in this sample may be carry-over from other donors' samples. CDR3s include the opening cysteine and the closing phenylalanine or tryptophan. D genes are given only for firm matches. Size is omitted from some rows. Given values are once, few, many or a class for expanded clones.

d_call clone_size j_call cdr3_length v_call cdr3_nt cdr3_aa
TRBD2 many TRBJ2-5 16 TRBV6-2/TRBV6-3 TGTGCCAGCAGTTCTTGGACTAGCGGCCTTGAGGAGACCCAGTACTTC CASSSWTSGLEETQYF
TRBD1 . TRBJ2-5 16 TRBV2 TGTGCCAGCAGCGCGGGACAGGGAGTAAGGCAAGAGACCCAGTACTTC CASSAGQGVRQETQYF
. . TRBJ2-2 15 TRBV12-3/TRBV12-4 TGTGCCAACAGTCCCCGGACGGGGCGGGTCGGGGAGCTGTTTTTT CANSPRTGRVGELFF
. few TRBJ2-4 16 TRBV20-1 TGCAGTGCTAGAGATCTCGGGGCTCCCCCCCAAAACATTCAGTACTTC CSARDLGAPPQNIQYF
. . TRBJ2-3 14 TRBV27 TGTGCCAGCAGTTTGCATGCTAGCACAGATACGCAGTATTTT CASSLHASTDTQYF
. many TRBJ1-5 14 TRBV20-1 TGCAGTGCTAGACTATCGGGGGGCAATCAGCCCCAGCATTTT CSARLSGGNQPQHF
. many TRBJ2-3 12 TRBV10-3 TGTGCCATCAGTGACCTGGCAGATACGCAGTATTTT CAISDLADTQYF
. . TRBJ2-5 13 TRBV5-5 TGTGCCAGCAGCTTGGCCGGGGGATGGAGTGAAAACTTC CASSLAGGWSENF
. many TRBJ1-6 16 TRBV6-1 TGTGCCAGCAGCGCCATATCGAGCTCCTATAATTCACCCCTCCACTTT CASSAISSSYNSPLHF
. . TRBJ2-1 15 TRBV7-9 TGTGCCAGCAGCTTAACGCGGGGTTACTACAATGAGCAGTTCTTC CASSLTRGYYNEQFF
TRBD1 few TRBJ1-3 15 TRBV7-8 TGTGCCAGCAGCACTCAGACAGGGGCTGGAAACACCATATATTTT CASSTQTGAGNTIYF